Listed below are T cell receptor beta chains from one sample, sequenced in a study of T cell clones after liver transplantation. The assay was immunoSEQ multiplex PCR, and TCRdb's table has in-frame clones only and misses some. This repertoire shows approximately 6,300 clones, around 80% found once; its top ten account for roughly a third. The input for sequencing was CD8+ T cells from blood, taken 24 months after liver transplant. The receptor set was obtained from a human patient who received a liver transplant. A subset of T cells may come from the graft donor. CDR3s include the opening cysteine and the closing phenylalanine or tryptophan. Fields, in order: V gene, J gene, clone size, D gene, CDR3 DNA, CDR3 protein. A D gene is named only where the DNA matches it firmly. For some rows the clone size is stated as once, few or many, or as a class when expanded; others skip it.

v_call: TRBV4-2; j_call: TRBJ2-1; clone_size: .; d_call: TRBD2; cdr3_nt: TGTGCCAGCAGCCGGCTGACTAGCGGGGGGGACAATGAGCAGTTCTTC; cdr3_aa: CASSRLTSGGDNEQFF
v_call: TRBV5-1; j_call: TRBJ2-1; clone_size: .; d_call: TRBD2; cdr3_nt: TGCGCCAGCAGCGTGCCTACCGGGACTATATATGAGCAGTTCTTC; cdr3_aa: CASSVPTGTIYEQFF
v_call: TRBV6-5; j_call: TRBJ2-3; clone_size: .; d_call: .; cdr3_nt: TGTGCCAGCAGTTACTCGGCGTCTCTGGGCACGGATACGCAGTATTTT; cdr3_aa: CASSYSASLGTDTQYF
v_call: TRBV19; j_call: TRBJ2-7; clone_size: .; d_call: .; cdr3_nt: TGTGCCAGTAGTGCCGGGCCCCTTTCCTACGAGCAGTACTTC; cdr3_aa: CASSAGPLSYEQYF
v_call: TRBV7-1; j_call: TRBJ2-1; clone_size: .; d_call: .; cdr3_nt: TGTGCCAGCAGCCCCGGCGTTGGGAATGAGCAGTTCTTC; cdr3_aa: CASSPGVGNEQFF
v_call: TRBV27; j_call: TRBJ2-1; clone_size: medium-sized; d_call: .; cdr3_nt: TGTGCCAGCAGTTTTACCCAGCAGGGTGAGCAGTTCTTC; cdr3_aa: CASSFTQQGEQFF
v_call: TRBV11-2; j_call: TRBJ2-7; clone_size: few; d_call: .; cdr3_nt: TGTGCCAGCAGCTTAGCCGGGAACCACGAGCAGTACTTC; cdr3_aa: CASSLAGNHEQYF
v_call: TRBV28; j_call: TRBJ1-1; clone_size: .; d_call: .; cdr3_nt: TGTGCCAGCAGTTTGGCCCGGGTGGCAGACGATGAAGCTTTCTTT; cdr3_aa: CASSLARVADDEAFF
v_call: TRBV6-5; j_call: TRBJ1-1; clone_size: .; d_call: .; cdr3_nt: TGTGCCAGCAGTTACTCGGAGTTTGCGAACACTGAAGCTTTCTTT; cdr3_aa: CASSYSEFANTEAFF
v_call: TRBV19; j_call: TRBJ1-2; clone_size: .; d_call: .; cdr3_nt: TGTGCCAGTAGTATGGGTCAGGCCGCGGTAATCTATGGCTACACCTTC; cdr3_aa: CASSMGQAAVIYGYTF
v_call: TRBV9; j_call: TRBJ1-1; clone_size: once; d_call: TRBD1; cdr3_nt: TGTGCCAGCAGCCTCTCAGACAGGGAGGAAGCTTTCTTT; cdr3_aa: CASSLSDREEAFF
v_call: TRBV14; j_call: TRBJ2-5; clone_size: .; d_call: .; cdr3_nt: TGTGCCAGCAGTTCCCACCGAGGGGTAGAGACCCAGTACTTC; cdr3_aa: CASSSHRGVETQYF
v_call: TRBV11-2; j_call: TRBJ2-1; clone_size: .; d_call: .; cdr3_nt: TGTGCGAGCCGGCTCGCGGGTTACAATGAGCAGTTCTTC; cdr3_aa: CASRLAGYNEQFF
v_call: TRBV4-2; j_call: TRBJ2-7; clone_size: .; d_call: .; cdr3_nt: TGTGCCAGCAGCCACCGGCTTGACGAGCAGTACTTC; cdr3_aa: CASSHRLDEQYF
v_call: TRBV30; j_call: TRBJ2-7; clone_size: once; d_call: .; cdr3_nt: TGTGCCTGGAGTGTAGAAGCCCGTGGGGCAGCCTACGAGCAGTACTTC; cdr3_aa: CAWSVEARGAAYEQYF
v_call: TRBV7-8; j_call: TRBJ2-4; clone_size: .; d_call: .; cdr3_nt: TGTGCCAGCAGCTTAGCTCGTCTAGCCAAAAACATTCAGTACTTC; cdr3_aa: CASSLARLAKNIQYF
v_call: TRBV7-8; j_call: TRBJ1-5; clone_size: large; d_call: .; cdr3_nt: TGTGCCAGCAGCCAAGAGGAACCAAATCAGCCCCAGCATTTT; cdr3_aa: CASSQEEPNQPQHF
v_call: TRBV6-5; j_call: TRBJ2-7; clone_size: .; d_call: .; cdr3_nt: TGTGCCAGCAGGTGGCAGAACTACGAGCAGTACTTC; cdr3_aa: CASRWQNYEQYF
v_call: TRBV29-1; j_call: TRBJ1-1; clone_size: .; d_call: .; cdr3_nt: TGCAGCGTTCCGACAGGATGGAACACTGAAGCTTTCTTT; cdr3_aa: CSVPTGWNTEAFF
v_call: TRBV9; j_call: TRBJ2-1; clone_size: few; d_call: .; cdr3_nt: TGTGCCAGCAGCGTAGGACTATATCCCAATGAGCAGTTCTTC; cdr3_aa: CASSVGLYPNEQFF
v_call: TRBV6-6; j_call: TRBJ1-6; clone_size: once; d_call: .; cdr3_nt: TGTGCCAGCAGCGCCGAGGGGGGTAATTCACCCCTCCACTTT; cdr3_aa: CASSAEGGNSPLHF
v_call: TRBV27; j_call: TRBJ2-2; clone_size: .; d_call: .; cdr3_nt: TGTGCCAGCAGTGCGGGACTTAGCACCGGGGAGCTGTTTTTT; cdr3_aa: CASSAGLSTGELFF
v_call: TRBV5-6; j_call: TRBJ1-1; clone_size: .; d_call: .; cdr3_nt: TGTGCCAGCAGCTTTGGGACCAACACTGAAGCTTTCTTT; cdr3_aa: CASSFGTNTEAFF
v_call: TRBV5-4; j_call: TRBJ2-3; clone_size: .; d_call: .; cdr3_nt: TGTGCCAGCAGTCGGCTCGGGGACATCTTAGCAGATACGCAGTATTTT; cdr3_aa: CASSRLGDILADTQYF